The T cell receptor beta chain described here comes from a study of PD-L1 blockade in urothelial cancer. Study-wide background: Atezolizumab (1,200 mg intravenously every 3 weeks) began at some point between 2013 and 2015 for patients.

Trimming stripped 4 bases from V and 2 bases from J, with 12 bases between. The CDR3 is made up of 15 amino acids. Germline V gives CDR1 MNHEY, CDR2 SVGAGI. This sample's time point: peripheral blood 6 weeks after treatment start. Spiking each PCR with synthetic TCR analog templates was performed. Measured with immunoSEQ multiplex PCR; TCRdb has only the in-frame clones, and not every one. This table has 75,000 to 100,000 clones, less than 90% appearing once. The clonotype comes from a man between 65 and 85 years old with urothelial cancer. J is TRBJ1-5 and V is TRBV6-5; D is perhaps TRBD1 (5 bases). The source was PBMCs, collected around atezolizumab (anti-PD-L1) treatment. DNA of the CDR3: TGTGCCAGCAGTTCAGACGGGGGAGGCAATCAGCCCCAGCATTTT. Translating gives CASSSDGGGNQPQHF.